This section outlines one T cell receptor beta chain sequence together with its context. Its matching antigen is unknown. TCR beta cDNA libraries had unique molecular identifiers. Researchers reported some 500,000 cDNA molecules coming from approximately 1 to 10 million T cells. In TCRdb, the PCR reads were re-called with MiXCR into one record per CDR3 protein. The sample records 740,000 or so distinct CDR3 sequences, approximately 57% being singletons. This specimen belongs to a study of post-analysis software for immune sequencing data. Overall study context: Progressive-relapsing, secondary progressive and relapsing-remitting multiple sclerosis were among the disease courses included.

Study-level findings and limits: When patients were compared with controls, roughly five TRBV segments were more frequent, TRBV5-6, TRBV5-1 and TRBV20-1 among them. Diversity measured as normalized Chao1 was significantly lower in multiple sclerosis patients than in controls.

Germline CDR1 SGHRS, CDR2 YFSETQ. The germline V and J ends were trimmed by 4 bases and 8 bases, with 15 bases remaining between them. The CDR3 runs to 13 residues. The sequencing input was blood. The receptor was isolated from a girl between 10 and 17 years old with multiple sclerosis. The chain is built from TRBV5-1 and TRBJ1-2; D is undetermined. The CDR3: CASSPTEAWGYTF. The DNA of the CDR3 is TGCGCCAGCAGCCCTACGGAGGCCTGGGGCTACACCTTC.